The 23 T cell receptor beta chains below were found in one sample sequenced in a study of PD-1 blockade in classical Hodgkin lymphoma. Time point meaning: cycle 4 day 1 (C4D1), after about 6 weeks of nivolumab. After autologous stem cell transplantation all patients relapsed, and prior brentuximab vedotin exposure differed between cohorts. The method was immunoSEQ multiplex PCR; TCRdb's version includes in-frame clones alone and lacks a portion of them. The table includes approximately 100,000 clones, under 85% detected once. The starting material was peripheral blood mononuclear cells (PBMCs), obtained before the fourth cycle of nivolumab. Receptor source: a human donor with classical Hodgkin lymphoma.

This clone was observed a handful of times. This chain uses TRBV30 with TRBJ2-3; TRBD2 aligns across 13 bases. This CDR3 is built from 16 residues. V gave up 1 base and J gave up 1 base; unmatched junction bases: 2. The germline V gene encodes CDR1 GTSNPN and CDR2 SVGIG (reference sequence). The DNA for the CDR3 is TGTGCCTGGAGTGCACTAGCGGGAGGGGGCACAGATACGCAGTATTTT. It codes for CAWSALAGGGTDTQYF. The whole variable domain, filled in from reference TRBV30 and TRBJ2-3, reads SQTIHQWPATLVQPVGSPLSLECTVEGTSNPNLYWYRQAAGRGLQLLFYSVGIGQISSEVPQNLSASRPQDRQFILSSKKLLLSDSGFYLCAWSALAGGGTDTQYFGPGTRLTVL.

This chain uses TRBV28 with TRBJ1-5; 10 nucleotides line up with TRBD1. Germline V gene lookup returns CDR1 MDHEN and CDR2 SYDVKM. CDR3 length: 14 amino acids. V gave up 5 bases and J gave up 6 bases; unmatched junction bases: 4. The CDR3 spells CASSLDRGLQPQHF. The CDR3 DNA is TGTGCCAGCAGTCTCGACAGGGGGCTTCAGCCCCAGCATTTT. Complete variable domain (other parts from reference TRBV28 and TRBJ1-5): DVKVTQSSRYLVKRTGEKVFLECVQDMDHENMFWYRQDPGLGLRLIYFSYDVKMKEKGDIPEGYSVSREKKERFSLILESASTNQTSMYLCASSLDRGLQPQHFGDGTRLSIL.

V gene TRBV30 combines with J gene TRBJ1-5; 9 bases match TRBD1. The V and J ends lost 3 bases and 6 bases, in that order; junction bases with no gene match: 3. The V gene's germline CDR1 is GTSNPN and CDR2 SVGIG (reference sequence). This CDR3 comprises 13 residues. The CDR3: CAWRGQGGQPQHF. As DNA, the CDR3 is TGTGCCTGGAGGGGACAGGGAGGTCAGCCCCAGCATTTT.

V usage is TRBV19 and J usage is TRBJ2-7; either TRBD1 or TRBD2 may supply D (6 bases each). The CDR3 consists of 12 residues. The V end was cut by 8 bases, the J end by 3 bases, with 11 bases between. The germline CDR1 and CDR2 sequences are LNHDA and SQIVND (reference sequence). As DNA, the CDR3 is TGTGCCAGTGGAAGGGGGGACTACGAGCAGTACTTC. Residues: CASGRGDYEQYF.

The V gene is TRBV5-6, the J gene TRBJ2-1; 10 positions match TRBD2. This CDR3 has 16 residues. Germline values: CDR1 SGHDT, CDR2 YYEEEE. Losses at the gene ends were 1 base for V and 7 bases for J; bases not matched to a gene: 8. CDR3 sequence: CASSLISLAGENEQFF. CDR3 bases: TGTGCCAGCAGCTTGATCAGCCTAGCGGGAGAAAATGAGCAGTTCTTC.

The chain carries TRBV11-2 and TRBJ2-3, with D perhaps assigned TRBD1 or TRBD2 (5 bases each). V lost 6 bases and J lost 2, with 15 bases in between. The CDR3 is 15 residues long. CDR1 is SGHAT and CDR2 is FQNNGV in the germline V gene. The CDR3 region is CASRKGETYTDTQYF. As DNA, the CDR3 is TGTGCCAGCAGAAAAGGGGAGACATACACAGATACGCAGTATTTT.

The chain recombines TRBV4-3 with TRBJ2-2; D remains ambiguous. Between the trimmed V and J ends, which lost 0 bases and 7 bases, there was a span of 9 bases. The CDR3 is made up of 14 amino acids. Germline-derived CDR1 and CDR2 are LGHNA and YSLEER. The CDR3, as DNA: TGCGCCAGCAGCCAAGAACTCTCCATCGGGGAGCTGTTTTTT. Protein sequence: CASSQELSIGELFF.

V and J are TRBV4-1 and TRBJ2-5; D might be TRBD2 (5 bases). CDR1 is MGHRA and CDR2 is YSYEKL in the germline V gene. Trimming took 1 base from V and 5 from J, leaving 8 bases between them. The CDR3 loop spans 13 amino acids. Written as DNA, the CDR3 is TGCGCCAGCAGCCAAGGCGGGTGGGAGACCCAGTACTTC. It codes for CASSQGGWETQYF.

The chain couples TRBV5-1 to TRBJ2-7, with D uncertain. The CDR3 length is 14 residues. Per the germline V gene, CDR1 is SGHRS and CDR2 is YFSETQ. The germline V and J ends were trimmed by 4 bases and 4 bases, with 15 bases remaining between them. The DNA for the CDR3 is TGCGCCAGCAGCCTCCGGGCCAAAGAGTACGAGCAGTACTTC. This sequence encodes CASSLRAKEYEQYF.

This sequence joins TRBV4-3 and TRBJ2-2; the match to TRBD2 covers 14 bases. The CDR3 has 20 amino acids. The V gene's germline CDR1 is LGHNA and CDR2 YSLEER. With V trimmed by 0 bases and J by 4 bases, 10 bases remained unmatched. In DNA form, the CDR3 reads TGCGCCAGCAGCCAAGAATCCGGGACTAGCGGGAGTCGAATCACCGGGGAGCTGTTTTTT. Translated, it gives CASSQESGTSGSRITGELFF.

The chain employs TRBV5-1 and TRBJ2-4; D could derive from TRBD1 or TRBD2 (5 bases each). Germline lookup yields CDR1 SGHRS and CDR2 YFSETQ. Trimming shortened V by 1 base and J by 5 bases, and 7 bases separated the two germline ends. The CDR3 extends over 13 amino acids. This CDR3 reads CASSLLGENIQYF. CDR3 sequence (DNA): TGCGCCAGCAGCTTGTTGGGGGAAAACATTCAGTACTTC.

This clone was observed a handful of times. The rearrangement uses TRBV5-1 and TRBJ1-1; D is unresolved. Germline values: CDR1 SGHRS, CDR2 YFSETQ. The CDR3 length is 13 residues. V shed 4 bases and J shed 1 base, with 8 bases lying between them. CDR3 DNA: TGCGCCAGCAGCACAAACCAGAACACTGAAGCTTTCTTT. It yields the protein CASSTNQNTEAFF. The full variable domain, completed using reference TRBV5-1 and TRBJ1-1, is KAGVTQTPRYLIKTRGQQVTLSCSPISGHRSVSWYQQTPGQGLQFLFEYFSETQRNKGNFPGRFSGRQFSNSRSEMNVSTLELGDSALYLCASSTNQNTEAFFGQGTRLTVV.

The V gene is TRBV29-1, the J gene TRBJ1-2, with 8 bases fitting TRBD1. The CDR3 spans 12 residues. Germline CDR1 SQVTM, CDR2 ANQGSEA. With V trimmed by 3 bases and J by 8 bases, 5 bases remained unmatched. The chain's CDR3 is CSVERTGTGYTF. For the CDR3, the DNA is TGCAGCGTTGAGCGGACAGGGACCGGCTACACCTTC.

This clone appeared once. The chain carries TRBV5-1 and TRBJ1-4, with 10 bases matching TRBD1. Germline V CDR1 and CDR2: SGHRS, YFSETQ. Trimming took 4 bases from V and 5 from J; bases not matched to a gene: 2. The CDR3 length is 14 residues. CDR3 DNA: TGCGCCAGCAGCCTGGGACAGGGGAATGAAAAACTGTTTTTT. It is translated as CASSLGQGNEKLFF.

The chain joins TRBV14 to TRBJ1-3, with D hard to call. The length of the CDR3 is 14 residues. Trimming took off 0 bases at V and 3 bases at J, with 6 bases between the two ends. The germline V gene has CDR1 SGHDN and CDR2 FVKESK. CDR3 DNA: TGTGCCAGCAGCCAAGAGGCGGATGGAAACACCATATATTTT. This translates into CASSQEADGNTIYF.

V usage is TRBV7-9 and J usage is TRBJ1-5; 8 bases agree with TRBD1. This CDR3 spans 14 amino acids. Germline CDR1 SEHNR, CDR2 FQNEAQ (reference sequence). The J segment lost 7 bases and the V segment lost 5 bases, leaving 7 bases of the junction unmatched. The CDR3 loop is CASSKDRAEQPQHF. CDR3 coding DNA: TGTGCCAGCAGCAAGGACAGGGCAGAGCAGCCCCAGCATTTT.

The gene calls are TRBV4-3 and TRBJ1-2, with D unclear. Germline V gene lookup returns CDR1 LGHNA and CDR2 YSLEER. The V gene lost 3 bases and the J gene lost 8 bases, with 10 bases spanning the gap. CDR3 length: 12 amino acids. This chain's CDR3 is CASSHPTGGYTF. The CDR3 DNA is TGCGCCAGCAGCCACCCGACGGGAGGCTACACCTTC.

J is TRBJ2-7 and V is TRBV29-1; 8 bases are shared with TRBD2. This CDR3 spans 13 amino acids. Per germline, CDR1 SQVTM and CDR2 ANQGSEA. The ends lost 4 bases at V and 7 bases at J; junction bases unmatched: 9. CDR3 DNA sequence: TGCAGCGTTGTGAGCGGGAGCTTTAGTGAGCAGTACTTC. Its protein product is CSVVSGSFSEQYF.

The CDR3 DNA reads as TGTGCCAGTAGTATAGATCTCACCCGGCATCTAGCCAAAAACATTCAGTACTTC. This translates into CASSIDLTRHLAKNIQYF. V gene TRBV19 combines with J gene TRBJ2-4, with D unclear. The CDR3 spans 18 residues. Germline V lookup: CDR1 LNHDA, CDR2 SQIVND (reference sequence). V gave up 0 bases and J gave up 0 bases, with 15 bases separating them.

This chain connects TRBV5-4 to TRBJ1-2; TRBD1 is a possible D gene (6 bases). CDR1 is SGHNT and CDR2 is YYREEE in the germline V gene (reference sequence). V lost 1 base, J lost 6 bases, and 10 bases lay in between. The CDR3 has 13 residues. CDR3 residues: CASSLPGADGYTF. As DNA, the CDR3 is TGTGCCAGCAGCTTGCCAGGGGCGGATGGCTACACCTTC.

The V gene is TRBV6-5, the J gene TRBJ1-4, with a weak D call TRBD1 (5 bases). Germline V lookup: CDR1 MNHEY, CDR2 SVGAGI. V dropped 8 bases and J dropped 8 bases, with 15 bases sitting between them. This CDR3 contains 13 residues. The CDR3 spells CASGGVAGEKLFF. The CDR3 DNA follows: TGTGCCAGCGGAGGGGTAGCAGGAGAAAAACTGTTTTTT.

In its sample, this clone was seen a few times. The chain recombines TRBV30 with TRBJ1-1; D remains ambiguous. Germline V gene lookup returns CDR1 GTSNPN and CDR2 SVGIG (reference sequence). There are 13 residues in the CDR3. Trimming shortened V by 3 bases and J by 5 bases, and 13 bases separated the two germline ends. CDR3 protein: CAWRRRGGTEAFF. The CDR3 region has the DNA TGTGCCTGGAGGAGACGAGGAGGGACTGAAGCTTTCTTT.

This rearrangement joins TRBV2 to TRBJ2-7, with D possibly matching TRBD2 (6 bases). This CDR3 spans 14 amino acids. The V end lost 8 bases, the J end lost 4 bases, and 18 bases lay between the germline ends. Germline CDR1 reads SNHLY; CDR2 reads FYNNEI. CDR3 in DNA: TGTGCCAGCCGACTGGAGGGCCTTCTGTACGAGCAGTACTTC. Amino acids: CASRLEGLLYEQYF.